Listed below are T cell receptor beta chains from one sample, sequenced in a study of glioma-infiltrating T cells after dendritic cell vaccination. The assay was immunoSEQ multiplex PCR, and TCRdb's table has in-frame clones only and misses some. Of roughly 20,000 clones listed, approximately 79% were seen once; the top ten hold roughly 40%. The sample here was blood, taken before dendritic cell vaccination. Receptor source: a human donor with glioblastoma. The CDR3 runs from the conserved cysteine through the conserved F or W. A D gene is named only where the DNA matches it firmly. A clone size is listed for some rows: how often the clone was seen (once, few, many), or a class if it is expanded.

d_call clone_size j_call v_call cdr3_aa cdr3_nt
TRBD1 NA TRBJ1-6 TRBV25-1 CASSLTGGDSPLHF TGTGCCAGCAGCCTGACAGGGGGCGATTCACCCCTCCACTTT
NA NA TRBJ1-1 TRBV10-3 CAISEIQGNTEAFF TGTGCCATCAGTGAGATTCAGGGTAACACTGAAGCTTTCTTT
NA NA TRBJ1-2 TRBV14 CASSPQGTYGYTF TGTGCCAGCAGCCCCCAGGGAACTTATGGCTACACCTTC
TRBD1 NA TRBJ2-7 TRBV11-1 CASSLAVGQGGLVFHEQYF TGTGCCAGCAGCTTAGCGGTCGGACAGGGTGGACTTGTATTCCACGAGCAGTACTTC
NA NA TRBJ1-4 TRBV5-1 CASSLSDRESSEKLFF TGCGCCAGCAGCTTGAGTGACAGAGAATCGTCGGAAAAACTGTTTTTT
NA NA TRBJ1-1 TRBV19 CASSTGIITEAFF TGTGCCAGTAGTACGGGGATCATCACTGAAGCTTTCTTT
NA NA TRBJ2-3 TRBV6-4 CASSHAGGTDTQYF TGTGCCAGCAGTCACGCAGGGGGCACAGATACGCAGTATTTT
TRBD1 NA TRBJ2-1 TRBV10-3 CAISGGTGGQNEQFF TGTGCCATCAGTGGAGGGACAGGGGGCCAAAATGAGCAGTTCTTC
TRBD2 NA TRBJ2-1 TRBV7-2 CASSLVGGRTYNEQFF TGTGCCAGCAGCTTAGTGGGCGGGAGGACTTACAATGAGCAGTTCTTC
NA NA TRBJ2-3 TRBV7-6 CASSRLSSADTQYF TGTGCCAGCAGCCGCCTATCGAGCGCAGATACGCAGTATTTT
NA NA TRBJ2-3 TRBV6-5 CASSIVPDSSTQYF TGTGCCAGCAGTATCGTCCCTGATAGTAGTACGCAGTATTTT
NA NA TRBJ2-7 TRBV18 CASSPQVEQYF TGTGCCAGCTCACCGCAGGTAGAGCAGTACTTC
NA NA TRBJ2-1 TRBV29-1 CSVVLRTYNERFF TGCAGCGTTGTCTTAAGAACTTACAATGAGCGGTTCTTC
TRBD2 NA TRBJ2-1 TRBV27 CASSWGGVGLADNEQFF TGTGCCAGCAGTTGGGGGGGGGTGGGGCTAGCGGACAATGAGCAGTTCTTC
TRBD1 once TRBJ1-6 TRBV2 CASSSAGTGNSPLHF TGTGCCAGCTCGTCAGCCGGGACAGGGAATTCACCCCTCCACTTT